This T cell receptor beta chain was recovered during a study of blood T cell repertoires in COVID-19. The overall study: Collection of acute and convalescent COVID-19 samples took place in the United States, Italy and Spain.

CDR1 is SGHNT and CDR2 is YYREEE in the germline V gene (reference sequence). This CDR3 region has 12 residues. V was pared by 4 bases and J by 6 bases, with 2 bases of the junction left unmatched. The protocol was immunoSEQ multiplex PCR, while the TCRdb copy is restricted to in-frame clones and leaves out a portion. The data hold around 500,000 clones, with less than 90% observed a single time. V usage is TRBV5-4 and J usage is TRBJ1-2; 8 bases match TRBD1. Sequenced: PBMCs or T cells enriched from blood (not recorded which). The sequence was collected from a woman between 55 and 75 years old who had recovered from COVID-19. As DNA, the CDR3 is TGTGCCAGCAGCCCGACAGGGGATGGCTACACCTTC. Translation gives CASSPTGDGYTF. The variable domain in full, completed from reference TRBV5-4 and TRBJ1-2, reads ETGVTQSPTHLIKTRGQQVTLRCSSQSGHNTVSWYQQALGQGPQFIFQYYREEENGRGNFPPRFSGLQFPNYSSELNVNALELDDSALYLCASSPTGDGYTFGSGTRLTVV.